The T cell receptor beta chain described here comes from a study of T cell responses to AZD1222 COVID-19 vaccine. Study-level findings and limits: Unmutated regions of variants are reportedly targeted by nearly half of spike-specific TCRs. Clonal diversity was possibly underestimated, and the donors were mostly white British, with more females. Spike-specific TCR breadth and depth grew following two AZD1222 doses. Dominant CD4 TCR responses targeted spike regions 160-218 and 743-854.

Worth noting for this clone: Its antigen is undetermined.

Germline CDR1 and CDR2: SGHNT and YENEEA. The V end lost 4 bases, the J end lost 2 bases, and 5 bases lay between the germline ends. This CDR3 is built from 13 residues. Only in-frame clones appear in the TCRdb table, and some are missing; sequencing was by immunoSEQ multiplex PCR. The data contain 130,000 to 150,000 clones, approximately 89% of them singletons. The starting material was peripheral blood, obtained on day 0 of AZD1222 vaccination. The chain couples TRBV11-3 to TRBJ2-2, with unresolved D. The receptor comes from an adult in good health. The DNA for the CDR3 is TGTGCCAGCAGCTCCTACAACACCGGGGAGCTGTTTTTT. It translates to CASSSYNTGELFF.